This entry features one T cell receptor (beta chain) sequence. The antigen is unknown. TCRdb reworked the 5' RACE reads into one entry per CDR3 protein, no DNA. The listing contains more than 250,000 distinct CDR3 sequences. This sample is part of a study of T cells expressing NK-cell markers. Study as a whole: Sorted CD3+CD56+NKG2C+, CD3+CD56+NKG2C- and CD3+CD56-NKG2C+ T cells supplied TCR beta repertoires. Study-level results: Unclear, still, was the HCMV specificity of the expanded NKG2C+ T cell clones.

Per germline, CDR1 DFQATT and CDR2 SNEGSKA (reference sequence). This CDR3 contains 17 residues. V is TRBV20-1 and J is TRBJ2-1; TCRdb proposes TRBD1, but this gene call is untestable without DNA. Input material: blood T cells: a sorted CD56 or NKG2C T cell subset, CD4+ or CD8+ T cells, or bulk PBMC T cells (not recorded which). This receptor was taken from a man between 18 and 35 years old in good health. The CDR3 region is CSARDELTGLGYNEQFF.